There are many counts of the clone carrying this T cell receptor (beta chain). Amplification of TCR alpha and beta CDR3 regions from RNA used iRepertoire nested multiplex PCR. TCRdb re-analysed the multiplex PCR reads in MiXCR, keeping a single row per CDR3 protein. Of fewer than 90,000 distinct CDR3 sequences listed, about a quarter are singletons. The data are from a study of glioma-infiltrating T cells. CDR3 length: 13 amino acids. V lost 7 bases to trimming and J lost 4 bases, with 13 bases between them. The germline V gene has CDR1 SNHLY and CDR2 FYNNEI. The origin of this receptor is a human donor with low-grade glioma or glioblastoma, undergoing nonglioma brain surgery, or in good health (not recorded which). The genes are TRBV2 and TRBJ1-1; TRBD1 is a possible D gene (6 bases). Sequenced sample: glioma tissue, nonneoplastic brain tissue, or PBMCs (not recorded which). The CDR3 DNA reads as TGTGCCAGCACCTATTTGGGGGCCACTGAAGCTTTCTTT. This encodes CASTYLGATEAFF.